One sample yielded the 2 T cell receptor beta chains listed below, sequenced in a study of blood T cell repertoires in COVID-19. Assay used: immunoSEQ multiplex PCR; TCRdb lists only in-frame clones, some missing. The sample shows about 140,000 clones, over 75% of them seen only once. The sequenced sample was peripheral blood. These receptors were collected from a woman in her forties or fifties with acute or convalescent COVID-19.

The CDR3 sequence: CASSLGVRDTEAFF. CDR3 nucleotides: TGCGCCAGCAGCTTGGGTGTGAGGGACACTGAAGCTTTCTTT. This chain links TRBV5-1 with TRBJ1-1; D uncertain. Germline values: CDR1 SGHRS, CDR2 YFSETQ. This CDR3 comprises 14 residues. V gave up 0 bases and J gave up 3 bases, with 9 bases separating them.

The rearrangement uses TRBV28 and TRBJ1-5; 7 bases align to TRBD1. CDR1 is MDHEN and CDR2 is SYDVKM in the germline V gene. J gave up 4 bases and V 9 bases, and 12 bases lay outside the gene matches. CDR3 length: 15 amino acids. The CDR3 here is CASNPLDRLNQPQHF. CDR3 DNA sequence: TGTGCCAGTAACCCCCTGGACAGGCTTAATCAGCCCCAGCATTTT.